Below are 24 T cell receptor beta chains sequenced from a single sample in a study of beta chain features in type 1 diabetes. Sequencing targeted expressed TCRB transcripts, as all isolated RNA had been reverse transcribed. The method was immunoSEQ multiplex PCR; TCRdb's version includes in-frame clones alone and lacks a portion of them. This table has around 340,000 clones, about 20% appearing once. Sequenced sample: naive CD4+ T cells from blood. The receptor set was obtained from a woman aged 18-29 years in good health.

There are a few counts of this clone. V usage is TRBV7-9 and J usage is TRBJ1-2; D gene uncertain. The germline CDR1 and CDR2 sequences are SEHNR and FQNEAQ (reference sequence). The CDR3 consists of 14 residues. The V end was cut by 6 bases, the J end by 6 bases, with 17 bases between. CDR3 DNA sequence: TGTGCCAGCAGTAATTCGGGGAACATGAATGGCTACACCTTC. Translation: CASSNSGNMNGYTF.

The CDR3 sequence is CASSVAGQYGYTF. DNA for the CDR3: TGTGCCAGCAGCGTAGCCGGACAGTATGGCTACACCTTC. This chain links TRBV9 with TRBJ1-2; possibly TRBD1 for D (6 bases). V lost 0 bases and J lost 5, with 8 bases in between. This CDR3 comprises 13 residues. Germline V lookup: CDR1 SGDLS, CDR2 YYNGEE.

V gene TRBV7-8 combines with J gene TRBJ2-1, with a weak D call TRBD2 (5 bases). The germline gives CDR1 SGHVS, CDR2 FQNEAQ. The CDR3 totals 12 residues. V lost 3 bases and J lost 8, with 8 bases in between. In DNA form, the CDR3 reads TGTGCCAGCAGCTTTGACGGGGATGAGCAGTTCTTC. Residues: CASSFDGDEQFF.

The gene calls are TRBV9 and TRBJ1-5; 7 bases fit TRBD1. The germline V gene has CDR1 SGDLS and CDR2 YYNGEE. The trim removed 4 bases at V and 1 base at J, leaving 5 bases unmatched. The CDR3 is 15 residues long. Here the CDR3 DNA reads TGTGCCAGCAGCCGGGACAGTGAGAGCAATCAGCCCCAGCATTTT. Translation gives CASSRDSESNQPQHF. Based on the CDR3 plus reference TRBV9 and TRBJ1-5, the full variable domain is DSGVTQTPKHLITATGQRVTLRCSPRSGDLSVYWYQQSLDQGLQFLIQYYNGEERAKGNILERFSAQQFPDLHSELNLSSLELGDSALYFCASSRDSESNQPQHFGDGTRLSIL.

This clone occurred a few times. The chain carries TRBV7-3 and TRBJ2-5, with 7 bases that match TRBD2. With 5 bases clipped from V and 3 bases from J, the junction kept 12 bases outside the gene matches. Per germline, CDR1 SGHTA and CDR2 FQGTGA. This CDR3 contains 16 residues. The DNA of the CDR3 is TGTGCCAGCAGCCTCAACTCCCGCGGGGGAGAAGAGACCCAGTACTTC. Amino acids: CASSLNSRGGEETQYF.

The chain combines TRBV2 with TRBJ1-1, with D possibly being TRBD1 (5 bases). The V gene's germline CDR1 is SNHLY and CDR2 FYNNEI. The CDR3 consists of 14 residues. The ends were cut back, 6 bases at V and 1 base at J, with 12 bases in the middle. In nucleotides, the CDR3 is TGTGCCAGCAGGACCTGGAGGGGGAACACTGAAGCTTTCTTT. This codes for CASRTWRGNTEAFF.

The chain has TRBV9 and TRBJ2-7, with TRBD1 matching 7 bases. V dropped 0 bases and J dropped 4; count of bases not matched to a gene: 4. Germline V gives CDR1 SGDLS, CDR2 YYNGEE. This CDR3 region has 14 residues. The CDR3 region is CASSVDGRGYEQYF. As DNA, the CDR3 is TGTGCCAGCAGCGTAGACGGCAGGGGGTACGAGCAGTACTTC.

V is TRBV18 and J is TRBJ2-7, with TRBD1 identical over 12 bases. Losses at the gene ends were 4 bases for V and 2 bases for J; bases not matched to a gene: 3. Per the germline V gene, CDR1 is KGHSH and CDR2 is LQKENI. The CDR3 is 15 residues long. CDR3 residues: CASSRGDRGPYEQYF. The CDR3, as DNA: TGTGCCAGCTCACGAGGGGACAGGGGGCCCTACGAGCAGTACTTC.

This clone appeared a few times. The chain employs TRBV2 and TRBJ1-2, with D possibly being TRBD1 (6 bases). Germline CDR1 reads SNHLY; CDR2 reads FYNNEI. Trimming stripped 7 bases from V and 4 bases from J, with 13 bases between. The CDR3 totals 13 residues. As DNA, the CDR3 is TGTGCCAGCATATCTGAGACAGGCTATGGCTACACCTTC. It yields the protein CASISETGYGYTF. Looking up the rest from reference TRBV2 and TRBJ1-2 gives the full variable domain: EPEVTQTPSHQVTQMGQEVILRCVPISNHLYFYWYRQILGQKVEFLVSFYNNEISEKSEIFDDQFSVERPDGSNFTLKIRSTKLEDSAMYFCASISETGYGYTFGSGTRLTVV.

This clone was picked up a small number of times. The rearrangement uses TRBV28 and TRBJ2-7; 8 positions match TRBD1. Germline V gene sequence: CDR1 MDHEN, CDR2 SYDVKM. V shed 6 bases, J shed 6 bases, and the junction held 7 bases outside the gene matches. The CDR3 has 13 amino acids. The CDR3 region is CASSSGQEVEQYF. CDR3 in DNA: TGTGCCAGCAGCTCGGGACAGGAGGTCGAGCAGTACTTC.

The chain couples TRBV6-1 to TRBJ2-2; D unclear. Germline V CDR1 and CDR2: MNHNS, SASEGT. Trimming took 8 bases from V and 0 from J, leaving 13 bases between them. The length of the CDR3 is 15 residues. CDR3 DNA: TGTGCCAGCTCCCACGTTCGAGCGAACACCGGGGAGCTGTTTTTT. This translates into CASSHVRANTGELFF.

This clone was seen a handful of times. This chain uses TRBV7-9 with TRBJ1-1; tentatively, D is TRBD1 (6 bases). Per the germline V gene, CDR1 is SEHNR and CDR2 is FQNEAQ (reference sequence). Trimming took 2 bases from V and 3 from J, leaving 10 bases between them. The CDR3 spans 14 residues. Here the CDR3 reads CASSLRQAYTEAFF. The CDR3 DNA sequence: TGTGCCAGCAGCTTACGACAGGCCTACACTGAAGCTTTCTTT.

In this sample, this clone turned up a few times. The genes are TRBV6-5 and TRBJ2-7, with D uncertain. The CDR3 has 15 residues. V gave up 0 bases and J gave up 0 bases, with 9 bases separating them. Germline values: CDR1 MNHEY, CDR2 SVGAGI. CDR3 protein: CASSYSRKFSYEQYF. CDR3 DNA: TGTGCCAGCAGTTACTCGCGGAAATTCTCCTACGAGCAGTACTTC.

The chain combines TRBV6-5 with TRBJ2-7, with TRBD1 matching over 10 bases. J was trimmed by 5 bases and V by 4 bases; bases with no gene match: 8. Germline lookup yields CDR1 MNHEY and CDR2 SVGAGI. CDR3 length equals 15 residues. Here the CDR3 DNA reads TGTGCCAGCAGTTCCCTACCGGGACAGGGGAACGAGCAGTACTTC. This encodes CASSSLPGQGNEQYF.

The chain recombines TRBV18 with TRBJ1-6, with a possible D match to TRBD1 (5 bases). Germline CDR1 and CDR2: KGHSH and LQKENI. The V and J ends lost 6 bases and 9 bases respectively, with 12 bases between them. CDR3 size: 13 residues. The CDR3 region is CASSQGSSSPLHF. The CDR3, as DNA: TGTGCCAGCTCCCAGGGTTCGAGTTCACCCCTCCACTTT.

This clone was picked up a small number of times. The V gene is TRBV2, the J gene TRBJ2-7, with 12 bases aligning to TRBD2. With V trimmed by 7 bases and J by 3 bases, 7 bases remained unmatched. The CDR3 consists of 15 residues. CDR1 is SNHLY, CDR2 FYNNEI, per germline. CDR3 sequence reads: CASKETSGSSYEQYF. CDR3 nucleotide sequence: TGTGCCAGCAAGGAGACTAGCGGGAGCAGCTACGAGCAGTACTTC.

This clone was seen only a few times. V is TRBV9 and J is TRBJ2-5; possibly TRBD2 for D (6 bases). Trimming took off 6 bases at V and 2 bases at J, with 11 bases between the two ends. This CDR3 is 13 amino acids long. Looked up from germline, CDR1 is SGDLS and CDR2 is YYNGEE. The CDR3 loop reads CASTSAGQETQYF. The CDR3 region has the DNA TGTGCCAGCACCTCCGCGGGGCAAGAGACCCAGTACTTC.

This chain links TRBV4-1 with TRBJ2-2; 11 bases are shared with TRBD2. The V gene's germline CDR1 is MGHRA and CDR2 YSYEKL. This CDR3 spans 18 amino acids. Losses at the gene ends were 4 bases for V and 1 base for J; bases not matched to a gene: 8. The CDR3 sequence is CASSRRSSGRVNTGELFF. The CDR3 DNA reads as TGCGCCAGCAGCCGTCGTAGTAGCGGGAGGGTGAACACCGGGGAGCTGTTTTTT.

The chain combines TRBV7-9 with TRBJ2-6; 10 nucleotides agree with TRBD1. V was pared by 5 bases and J by 0 bases, with 7 bases of the junction left unmatched. The CDR3 runs 18 residues. CDR1 SEHNR and CDR2 FQNEAQ come from the germline V gene (reference sequence). In nucleotides, the CDR3 is TGTGCCAGCAGCAAGGACAGGGGGATAGTCTCTGGGGCCAACGTCCTGACTTTC. Encoded protein: CASSKDRGIVSGANVLTF.

The chain is built from TRBV7-9 and TRBJ2-7, with D perhaps TRBD2 (6 bases). The ends were cut back, 7 bases at V and 0 bases at J, with 19 bases in the middle. The CDR3 length is 16 residues. CDR1 is SEHNR and CDR2 is FQNEAQ in the germline V gene (reference sequence). The chain's CDR3 is CASTLQRRGHSYEQYF. The CDR3 DNA reads as TGTGCCAGCACCCTTCAGAGGAGGGGCCACTCCTACGAGCAGTACTTC. The full variable domain, completed using reference TRBV7-9 and TRBJ2-7, is DTGVSQNPRHKITKRGQNVTFRCDPISEHNRLYWYRQTLGQGPEFLTYFQNEAQLEKSRLLSDRFSAERPKGSFSTLEIQRTEQGDSAMYLCASTLQRRGHSYEQYFGPGTRLTVT.

The table lists this clone with a few counts. The chain recombines TRBV5-4 with TRBJ2-5, with 14 bases identical to TRBD2. The CDR3 covers 18 residues. V was pared by 3 bases and J by 0 bases, with 7 bases of the junction left unmatched. Germline values: CDR1 SGHNT, CDR2 YYREEE (reference sequence). CDR3 bases: TGTGCCAGCAGCTCCGGACTAGCGGGGGGCACGTACCAAGAGACCCAGTACTTC. It encodes CASSSGLAGGTYQETQYF.

This clone showed up just a few times. The chain carries TRBV6-5 and TRBJ2-6, with D hard to call. V was clipped by 6 bases and J by 0 bases, with 9 bases between them. Germline CDR1 is MNHEY and CDR2 is SVGAGI. The CDR3 totals 15 residues. The CDR3 region has the DNA TGTGCCAGCAGGAGCGTTTCCTCTGGGGCCAACGTCCTGACTTTC. Amino acids: CASRSVSSGANVLTF.

The sample holds a few counts of this clone. The chain combines TRBV11-3 with TRBJ2-7; 14 positions agree with TRBD2. CDR3 length: 16 amino acids. V gave up 5 bases and J gave up 5 bases; unmatched junction bases: 8. Germline-derived CDR1 and CDR2 are SGHNT and YENEEA. CDR3 DNA: TGTGCCAGCAGCCCCAGGACTAGCGGGAGGCCACACGAGCAGTACTTC. Protein sequence: CASSPRTSGRPHEQYF.

This clone was detected only a few times. The genes are TRBV5-1 and TRBJ1-1; weak D call: TRBD1 (6 bases). The CDR3 length is 13 residues. From germline, CDR1 is SGHRS and CDR2 YFSETQ. V dropped 3 bases and J dropped 5 bases, with 11 bases sitting between them. For the CDR3, the DNA is TGCGCCAGCAGCTATTCTCAGGGGACTGAAGCTTTCTTT. Translating gives CASSYSQGTEAFF.